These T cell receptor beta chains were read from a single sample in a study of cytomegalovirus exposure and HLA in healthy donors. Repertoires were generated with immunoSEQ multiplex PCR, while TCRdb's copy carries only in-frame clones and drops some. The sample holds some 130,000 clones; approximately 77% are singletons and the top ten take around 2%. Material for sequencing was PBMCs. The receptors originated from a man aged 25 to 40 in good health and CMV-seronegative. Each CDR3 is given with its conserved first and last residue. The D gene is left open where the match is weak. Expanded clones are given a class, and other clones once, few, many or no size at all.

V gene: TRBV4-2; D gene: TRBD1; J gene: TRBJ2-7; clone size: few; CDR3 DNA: TGTGCCAGCAGCCAACAAGAAGGACAGGGCATATACGAGCAGTACTTC; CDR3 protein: CASSQQEGQGIYEQYF
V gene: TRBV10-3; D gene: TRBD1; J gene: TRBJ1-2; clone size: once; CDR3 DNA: TGTGCCATCAGTGAGGGGGACAGATCCAACTATGGCTACACCTTC; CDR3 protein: CAISEGDRSNYGYTF
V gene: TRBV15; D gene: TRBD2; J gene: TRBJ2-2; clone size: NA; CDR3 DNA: TGTGCCACCAGCAGAGGGGAGGGGCCGAACACCGGGGAGCTGTTTTTT; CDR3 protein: CATSRGEGPNTGELFF
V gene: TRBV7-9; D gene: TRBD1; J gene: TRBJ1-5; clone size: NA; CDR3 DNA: TGTGCCAGCAGCCGGGGACAGGGGAACAATCAGCCCCAGCATTTT; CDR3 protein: CASSRGQGNNQPQHF
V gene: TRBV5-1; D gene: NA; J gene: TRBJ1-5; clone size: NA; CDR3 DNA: TGCGCCAGCAGCGAGGACGGGAGTTTCAAGCCCCAGCATTTT; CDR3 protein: CASSEDGSFKPQHF
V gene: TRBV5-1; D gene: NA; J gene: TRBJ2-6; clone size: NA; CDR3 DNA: TGCGCCAGCAGCTTGGGAGGGTATGGGGCCAACGTCCTGACTTTC; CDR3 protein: CASSLGGYGANVLTF
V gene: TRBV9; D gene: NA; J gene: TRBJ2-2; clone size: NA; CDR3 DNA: TGTGCCAGCAGCAGAGGCAGGGGCGGGCTGTTTTTT; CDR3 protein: CASSRGRGGLFF
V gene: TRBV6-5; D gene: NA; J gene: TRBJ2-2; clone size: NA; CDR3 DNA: TGTGCCAGCAGTCCTTTACTACCCGGGGAGCTGTTTTTT; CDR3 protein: CASSPLLPGELFF
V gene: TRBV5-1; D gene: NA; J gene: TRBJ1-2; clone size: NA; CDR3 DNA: TGCGCCAGCAGCTTGGAGGCGGGGCACTACTATGGCTACACCTTC; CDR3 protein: CASSLEAGHYYGYTF
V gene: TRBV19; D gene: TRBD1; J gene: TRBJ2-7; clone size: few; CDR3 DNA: TGTGCCAGTAGTACCGGGACAGGGCTCTACGAGCAGTACTTC; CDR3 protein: CASSTGTGLYEQYF
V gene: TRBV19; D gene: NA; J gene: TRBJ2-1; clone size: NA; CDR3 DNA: TGTGCCAGTAGTATTGTGGTTCGGGGATTTGAGCAGTTCTTC; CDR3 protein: CASSIVVRGFEQFF
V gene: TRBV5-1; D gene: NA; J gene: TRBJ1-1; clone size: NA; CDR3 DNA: TGCGCCAGCAGCACCTTCGGAGCTGAAGCTTTCTTT; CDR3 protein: CASSTFGAEAFF
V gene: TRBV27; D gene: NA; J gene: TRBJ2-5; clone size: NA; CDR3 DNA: TGTGCCAGCAGTTTATCAGGGGGCTTACCGGGAGAAGAGACCCAGTACTTC; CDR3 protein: CASSLSGGLPGEETQYF
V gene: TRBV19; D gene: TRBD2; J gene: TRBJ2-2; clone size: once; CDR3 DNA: TGTGCCAGTAGTATTGCGGGAGGTATCACCGGGGAGCTGTTTTTT; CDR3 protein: CASSIAGGITGELFF
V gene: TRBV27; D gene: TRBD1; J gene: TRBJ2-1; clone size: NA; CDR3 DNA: TGTGCCAGCAGTTTATATTTTAGCGGGGGACAGGGGGCCGATGAGCAGTTCTTC; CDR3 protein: CASSLYFSGGQGADEQFF
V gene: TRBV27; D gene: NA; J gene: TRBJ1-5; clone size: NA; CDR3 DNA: TGTGCCAGCAGTCCCAACAATCAGCCCCAGCATTTT; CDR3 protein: CASSPNNQPQHF
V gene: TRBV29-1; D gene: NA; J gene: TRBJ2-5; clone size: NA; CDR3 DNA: TGCAGCGTTCAGGGGGGATTGTACGAGACCCAGTACTTC; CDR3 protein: CSVQGGLYETQYF
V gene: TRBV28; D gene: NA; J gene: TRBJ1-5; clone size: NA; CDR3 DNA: TGTGCCAGCAGTTCCTACAGCAATCAGCCCCAGCATTTT; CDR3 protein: CASSSYSNQPQHF
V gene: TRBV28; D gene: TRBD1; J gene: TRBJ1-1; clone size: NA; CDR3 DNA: TGTGCCAGCGGAGTACCGGACAGGTTAGTGGACACTGAAGCTTTCTTT; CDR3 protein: CASGVPDRLVDTEAFF
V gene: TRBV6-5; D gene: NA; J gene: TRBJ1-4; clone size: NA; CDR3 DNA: TGTGCCAGCAGTTACCAGGGTGCAACTAATGAAAAACTGTTTTTT; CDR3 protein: CASSYQGATNEKLFF
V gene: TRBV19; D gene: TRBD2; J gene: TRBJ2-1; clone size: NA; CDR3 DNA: TGTGCCAGTAAGTGGCGGGAGGGGACTACCTACAATGAGCAGTTCTTC; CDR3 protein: CASKWREGTTYNEQFF
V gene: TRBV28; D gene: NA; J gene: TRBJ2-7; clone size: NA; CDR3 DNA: TGTGCCAGCAGTTTAAGGGGCTCCTACGAGCAGTACTTC; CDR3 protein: CASSLRGSYEQYF
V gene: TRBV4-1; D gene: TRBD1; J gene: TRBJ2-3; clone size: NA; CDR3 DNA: TGCGCCAGCAGCCAAGATGGCAGGGGGTACGATTCAGATACGCAGTATTTT; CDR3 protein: CASSQDGRGYDSDTQYF
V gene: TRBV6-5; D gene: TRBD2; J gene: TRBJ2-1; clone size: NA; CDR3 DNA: TGTGCCAGCCGCGGGGGGGAGCGGGGTGTTTGTGAGCAGTTCTTC; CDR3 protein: CASRGGERGVCEQFF
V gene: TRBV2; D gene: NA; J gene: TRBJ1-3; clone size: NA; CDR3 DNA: TGTGCCAGCAGTTTGGACGGAGGATCTGGAAACACCATATATTTT; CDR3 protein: CASSLDGGSGNTIYF
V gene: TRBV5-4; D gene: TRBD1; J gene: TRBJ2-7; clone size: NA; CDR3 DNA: TGTGCCAGCAGCGGCTCGACAGGGGTGGTGAGGGAGCAGTACTTC; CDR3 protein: CASSGSTGVVREQYF
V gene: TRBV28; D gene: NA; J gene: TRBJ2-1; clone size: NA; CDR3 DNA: TGTGCCACGGATTCTCAGGGGTGGATTGAGCAGTTCTTC; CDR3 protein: CATDSQGWIEQFF
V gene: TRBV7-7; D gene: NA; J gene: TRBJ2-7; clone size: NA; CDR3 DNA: TGTGCTAGCAGCTCCCAAAGGGGCCCGGGCTACGAGCAGTACTTC; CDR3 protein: CASSSQRGPGYEQYF
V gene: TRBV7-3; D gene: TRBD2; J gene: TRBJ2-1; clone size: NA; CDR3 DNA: TGTGCCAGCAGCTCAACTAGCGGGAGGGCGGTAGATGAGCAGTTCTTC; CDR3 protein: CASSSTSGRAVDEQFF
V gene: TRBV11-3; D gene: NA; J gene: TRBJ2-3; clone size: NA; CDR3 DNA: TGTGCCAGCAGCGTGCGTACCGTGAGCACAGATACGCAGTATTTT; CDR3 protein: CASSVRTVSTDTQYF